The TCR beta chain described here comes from a study of breast tumors, draining lymph nodes, adjacent tissues. Study conclusions and caveats: Tumors had less TCR diversity than lymph nodes, more than nontumor tissue. Luminal-like breast cancer showed significantly higher tumor–nontumor repertoire similarity than basal-like. Data fit most tumor T cells coming from lymph node, expanding in tumor.

TCRdb independently ran MiXCR on the multiplex PCR reads; one entry per CDR3 protein. The table lists approximately 17,000 distinct CDR3 sequences, 40% to 55% of them singletons, with roughly 13% in the top ten. To note about this clonotype: The antigen is unknown. A junction end diverges from the germline sequence, so it may reflect a read error.

Germline V gene data show CDR1 as MNHEY and CDR2 as SVGAGI. There are 17 residues in the CDR3. The sample was tumor-adjacent breast tissue. The sequence was collected from a female donor with breast cancer. Some clones in this sample may be carry-over from other donors' samples. This chain uses TRBV6-5 with TRBJ2-3; 8 bases match TRBD1. CDR3 coding DNA: TGTGCCAGCAGTTTCCGACAGGGGAGTTATAGCACAGATACGCGGTATTTT. This gives the protein CASSFRQGSYSTDTRYF.